Each of the 17 T cell receptor beta chains below was sequenced from the same sample in a study of T cell responses to AZD1222 COVID-19 vaccine (TCRdb year 2021). Library construction relied on the immunoSEQ multiplex PCR assay. Not all clones reach the TCRdb copy of this immuneACCESS table, which keeps in-frame sequences only. Checked studies attribute under half of the gap to unresolved V genes and leave the rest unexplained. The sample includes about 86,000 clones, with around 90% observed a single time. Of the sample, about 9.3% falls within the top ten clones. Sample time point, as interpreted from the label and publication: baseline before first vaccination. This specimen's treatment or condition label, interpreted: meningococcal conjugate vaccine given as trial control. The source material was peripheral blood, sampled on day 0 of MenACWY control vaccination. Every receptor here comes from an adult in good health.

This clone was seen a few times. J is TRBJ1-2 and V is TRBV18; D gene ambiguous. In germline, CDR1 is KGHSH, CDR2 LQKENI. The V end was cut by 0 bases, the J end by 2 bases, with 13 bases between. The CDR3 loop spans 16 amino acids. CDR3 residues: CASSPPEKGRNYGYTF. The DNA of the CDR3 is TGTGCCAGCTCACCACCTGAGAAAGGGAGGAACTATGGCTACACCTTC. The whole variable domain, remainder taken from reference TRBV18 and TRBJ1-2, is NAGVMQNPRHLVRRRGQEARLRCSPMKGHSHVYWYRQLPEEGLKFMVYLQKENIIDESGMPKERFSAEFPKEGPSILRIQQVVRGDSAAYFCASSPPEKGRNYGYTFGSGTRLTVV.

The V and J genes are TRBV10-3 and TRBJ2-3; possibly TRBD2 for D (6 bases). The CDR3 contains 13 residues. From germline, CDR1 is ENHRY and CDR2 SYGVKD. V gave up 6 bases and J gave up 2 bases, with 9 bases separating them. The CDR3 sequence: CAIRGLYTDTQYF. CDR3 in DNA: TGTGCCATCAGGGGACTGTACACAGATACGCAGTATTTT.

This clone was seen just once. The J gene is TRBJ2-7, the V gene TRBV6-5; 10 bases fit TRBD1. J was trimmed by 2 bases and V by 11 bases; bases with no gene match: 6. The CDR3 sequence is 13 residues long. From germline, CDR1 is MNHEY and CDR2 SVGAGI. Here the CDR3 DNA reads TGTGCCTGTTGGACAGGGGGGGCCTACGAGCAGTACTTC. It yields the protein CACWTGGAYEQYF.

In its sample, this clone was seen a few times. This chain connects TRBV6-1 to TRBJ1-6, with D uncertain. V was pared by 3 bases and J by 1 base, with 10 bases between. Germline V gives CDR1 MNHNS, CDR2 SASEGT. This CDR3 contains 16 residues. CDR3 nucleotides: TGTGCCAGCAGTGAGTGGGTAAAGTCCTATAATTCACCCCTCCACTTT. Its translation: CASSEWVKSYNSPLHF.

This rearrangement joins TRBV3-1 (or the pseudogene TRBV3-2) to TRBJ1-1, with a possible D match to TRBD1 (6 bases). Germline values: CDR1 LGHDT, CDR2 YNNKEL (reference sequence). The CDR3 extends over 15 amino acids. Trimming took off 1 base at V and 1 base at J, with 10 bases between the two ends. In DNA form, the CDR3 reads TGTGCCAGCAGCCAAGGGCCAGGGGCGAACACTGAAGCTTTCTTT. Its translation: CASSQGPGANTEAFF.

V gene TRBV11-2 combines with J gene TRBJ2-3; D not resolved. Trimming took off 5 bases at V and 2 bases at J, with 14 bases between the two ends. The CDR3 runs 15 residues. Germline CDR1 and CDR2: SGHAT and FQNNGV. As DNA, the CDR3 is TGTGCCAGCAGCCAAGGTGTCTCTAACACAGATACGCAGTATTTT. Translated, it gives CASSQGVSNTDTQYF.

V usage is TRBV4-1 and J usage is TRBJ1-3; D ambiguous. CDR1 MGHRA and CDR2 YSYEKL come from the germline V gene. The V end was cut by 3 bases, the J end by 0 bases, with 15 bases between. The CDR3 has 17 amino acids. CDR3 in DNA: TGCGCCAGCAGCCATCCTAAGTTGGCAAACTCTGGAAACACCATATATTTT. It is translated as CASSHPKLANSGNTIYF.

This chain connects TRBV5-5 to TRBJ1-2; tentatively, D is TRBD1 (6 bases). V dropped 0 bases and J dropped 4 bases, with 13 bases sitting between them. This CDR3 region has 15 residues. The germline V gene encodes CDR1 SGHKS and CDR2 YYEKEE (reference sequence). The DNA of the CDR3 is TGTGCCAGCAGCTTGGGACAGGCGGATGTCTATGGCTACACCTTC. Amino acid sequence: CASSLGQADVYGYTF.

V is TRBV2 and J is TRBJ2-1; possible D gene TRBD1, 6 bases. Trimming removed 11 bases at V and 3 bases at J, with 14 bases between. Germline V gives CDR1 SNHLY, CDR2 FYNNEI. The CDR3 runs to 13 residues. The CDR3 reads CAGQGQNYNEQFF. The CDR3 DNA sequence: TGTGCCGGTCAGGGGCAGAACTACAATGAGCAGTTCTTC. The full variable domain, rest sourced from reference TRBV2 and TRBJ2-1, is EPEVTQTPSHQVTQMGQEVILRCVPISNHLYFYWYRQILGQKVEFLVSFYNNEISEKSEIFDDQFSVERPDGSNFTLKIRSTKLEDSAMYFCAGQGQNYNEQFFGPGTRLTVL.

This chain links TRBV9 with TRBJ1-6; D is unresolved. The CDR3 extends over 13 amino acids. With 5 bases removed from V and 5 bases from J, the gap between germline ends came to 8 bases. Germline lookup yields CDR1 SGDLS and CDR2 YYNGEE. CDR3 protein: CASSVQNNSPLHF. CDR3 DNA: TGTGCCAGCAGTGTTCAGAATAATTCACCCCTCCACTTT.

This clone was recorded once. The V gene is TRBV3-1 (or the pseudogene TRBV3-2), the J gene TRBJ1-3; a weak D match, TRBD1 (5 bases). V shed 0 bases and J shed 3 bases, with 15 bases lying between them. Germline V gene lookup returns CDR1 LGHDT and CDR2 YNNKEL (reference sequence). CDR3 length: 17 residues. CDR3 protein: CASSQEAWRGGGNTIYF. DNA for the CDR3: TGTGCCAGCAGCCAAGAGGCGTGGAGGGGTGGTGGAAACACCATATATTTT.

This chain links TRBV30 with TRBJ2-7; no reliable D call. CDR3 length: 16 amino acids. The V end was cut by 1 base, the J end by 0 bases, with 16 bases between. Per the germline V gene, CDR1 is GTSNPN and CDR2 is SVGIG (reference sequence). As DNA, the CDR3 is TGTGCCTGGAGTGGTAGGTACGGTGCCAGCTCCTACGAGCAGTACTTC. Translation: CAWSGRYGASSYEQYF.

The gene calls are TRBV18 and TRBJ2-3; D may be TRBD1 (5 bases). Trimming shortened V by 1 base and J by 4 bases, and 12 bases separated the two germline ends. In germline, CDR1 is KGHSH, CDR2 LQKENI. The CDR3 loop spans 15 amino acids. CDR3 in DNA: TGTGCCAGCTCACCACAACCCCAGGGTGCAGATACGCAGTATTTT. Its translation is CASSPQPQGADTQYF.

The rearrangement uses TRBV5-1 and TRBJ1-6; D might be TRBD1 (5 bases). Trimming stripped 0 bases from V and 9 bases from J, with 10 bases between. From germline, CDR1 is SGHRS and CDR2 YFSETQ. CDR3 length equals 14 residues. The CDR3 DNA reads as TGCGCCAGCAGCTTGGCCCCAGGGACTTCACCCCTCCACTTT. Protein product: CASSLAPGTSPLHF.

V usage is TRBV19 and J usage is TRBJ1-2; D not certain. The V end was cut by 3 bases, the J end by 4 bases, with 18 bases between. Germline loops: CDR1 LNHDA, CDR2 SQIVND (reference sequence). This CDR3 is 16 amino acids long. The CDR3 DNA follows: TGTGCCAGTAGTATTTTCCCCACGACGAAGTCCTATGGCTACACCTTC. This gives the protein CASSIFPTTKSYGYTF.

The gene calls are TRBV5-5 and TRBJ2-5, with 7 positions matching TRBD2. Germline V gene data show CDR1 as SGHKS and CDR2 as YYEKEE (reference sequence). This CDR3 has 17 amino acids. The junction had 15 bases not matched to a gene; V was cut back by 6 bases and J by 1 base. Written as DNA, the CDR3 is TGTGCCAGCAACCTAACTCCCTTAGCGGGTATCCAAGAGACCCAGTACTTC. Its translation: CASNLTPLAGIQETQYF.

There are a few counts of this clone. This rearrangement joins TRBV5-6 to TRBJ2-3, with D hard to call. This CDR3 has 11 residues. V dropped 7 bases and J dropped 5 bases, with 8 bases sitting between them. CDR1 is SGHDT, CDR2 YYEEEE, per germline. The CDR3 bases are TGTGCCAGCGCCACTGGAGATACGCAGTATTTT. Amino acid sequence: CASATGDTQYF. Variable domain in full (rest from reference TRBV5-6 and TRBJ2-3): DAGVTQSPTHLIKTRGQQVTLRCSPKSGHDTVSWYQQALGQGPQFIFQYYEEEERQRGNFPDRFSGHQFPNYSSELNVNALLLGDSALYLCASATGDTQYFGPGTRLTVL.